This T cell receptor beta chain appears in the sequencing data of a study of blood T cell repertoires in COVID-19. Looking at the study overall: COVID-19 samples collected from the United States, Italy and Spain covered acute and convalescent phases.

Germline CDR1 and CDR2: SGHRS and YFSETQ. Trimming removed 0 bases at V and 7 bases at J, with 11 bases between. The CDR3 spans 14 residues. In the authors' methods: Nucleated cell counts were estimated from reference gene primer amplification. The protocol was immunoSEQ multiplex PCR, while the TCRdb copy is restricted to in-frame clones and leaves out a portion. V, J and clone size are those of that table, while D and trimming were read from the DNA. The sample comprises approximately 91,000 clones, approximately 77% of which are singletons, and around a tenth rests with the top ten. The J gene is TRBJ2-1, the V gene TRBV5-1; D gene ambiguous. What was sequenced was peripheral blood. The clonotype originates from an elderly woman with acute or convalescent COVID-19. For the CDR3, the DNA is TGCGCCAGCAGCTTGGCCACTGGTATGAATGAGCAGTTCTTC. Amino acid sequence: CASSLATGMNEQFF.